Presented here are 23 T cell receptor beta chains from one specimen sequenced in a study of vaccination and CD4 T cells after COVID-19. CD4+ T cells that had been cultured provided DNA sequenced with the Oncomine TCR Beta short-read assay. TCRdb re-derived calls from the PCR reads in MiXCR, one entry per CDR3 protein. The data show 5,500 to 6,500 distinct CDR3 sequences, with 25% to 30% seen just once and less than 20% held by the top ten. No antigen has been assigned to these receptors. Regarding treatment: approximately 9-day PBMC culture with coronavirus spike peptide pools or control peptides (ViraFEST assay). During the years 2011-2018, before the COVID-19 pandemic, the unexposed donor's CD4+ T cells were collected. Sequencing was done on a sample of CD4+ T cells from blood, cultured in vitro. These receptors all stem from a human donor in good health.

J is TRBJ1-6 and V is TRBV5-5, with 10 bases matching TRBD1. Trimming at V came to 4 bases and at J to 9 bases, leaving 10 bases not matched to a gene. Per the germline V gene, CDR1 is SGHKS and CDR2 is YYEKEE (reference sequence). There are 16 residues in the CDR3. CDR3 amino acids: CASSQMGQGFGSPLHF. Written as DNA, the CDR3 is TGTGCCAGCAGCCAAATGGGACAGGGGTTTGGTTCACCCCTCCACTTT.

This clonotype was observed a few times. This sequence joins TRBV4-1 and TRBJ1-5, with TRBD1 identical over 9 bases. With V trimmed by 1 base and J by 5 bases, 9 bases remained unmatched. Germline V gives CDR1 MGHRA, CDR2 YSYEKL. The CDR3 is 17 amino acids. The CDR3 spells CASSQGETGGHDQPQHF. The CDR3 bases are TGCGCCAGCAGCCAAGGGGAGACAGGGGGACATGATCAGCCCCAGCATTTT.

The genes are TRBV5-5 and TRBJ2-1, with D unresolved. Per germline, CDR1 SGHKS and CDR2 YYEKEE (reference sequence). V was trimmed by 4 bases and J by 7 bases, leaving 12 bases between them. This CDR3 region has 13 residues. CDR3 sequence: CASSTLQLNEQFF. The DNA of the CDR3 is TGTGCCAGCAGCACTCTACAGTTGAATGAGCAGTTCTTC.

This rearrangement joins TRBV21-1 to TRBJ2-7; the table's D call TRBD2 went unverified against the DNA. TRBV21-1 is a recognized pseudogene. The CDR3 covers 17 residues. The CDR3 region is CASSKDGEGMMSYEQYF. In nucleotides, the CDR3 is TGTGCCAGCAGCAAAGACGGGGAGGGAATGATGTCCTACGAGCAGTACTTC.

The gene calls are TRBV6-5 and TRBJ2-1; 9 bases are a match to TRBD2. Germline lookup yields CDR1 MNHEY and CDR2 SVGAGI. This CDR3 is built from 15 residues. Germline trimming cut 4 bases from V and 6 bases from J; bases unmatched to any gene: 7. For the CDR3, the DNA is TGTGCCAGCAGTTTCATAGCGGGGGCGATCAATGAGCAGTTCTTC. Translating it yields CASSFIAGAINEQFF.

By share, this clonotype ranks as medium-sized. The chain employs TRBV6-1 and TRBJ1-2; D is ambiguous. Trimming left V 7 bases short and J 8 bases short, with 14 bases between. The CDR3 consists of 12 residues. Germline V gene sequence: CDR1 MNHNS, CDR2 SASEGT. The CDR3: CASKGRRKGYTF. In DNA form, the CDR3 reads TGTGCCAGCAAGGGAAGACGGAAGGGCTACACCTTC.

By share, this clonotype ranks as medium-sized. The chain has TRBV5-4 and TRBJ2-1, with D unclear. CDR1 and CDR2 (germline): SGHNT, YYREEE (reference sequence). V was shortened by 4 bases and J by 0 bases, with 5 bases between the two germline ends. CDR3 length: 13 amino acids. The CDR3: CASSEASYNEQFF. For the CDR3, the DNA is TGTGCCAGCAGCGAGGCCTCCTACAATGAGCAGTTCTTC.

By frequency in the sample, this clonotype is medium-sized. The chain uses TRBV7-9 and TRBJ1-2; D is possibly TRBD1 (5 bases). The germline gives CDR1 SEHNR, CDR2 FQNEAQ (reference sequence). Between the trimmed V and J ends, which lost 3 bases and 7 bases, there was a span of 12 bases. The CDR3 covers 13 residues. Here the CDR3 DNA reads TGTGCCAGCAGCTTGCAGGGTTTTCGTGGCTACACCTTC. Amino acid sequence: CASSLQGFRGYTF.

V gene TRBV5-3 combines with J gene TRBJ2-7; 14 positions match TRBD2. TRBV5-3 falls under the ORF class, with uncertain function. After removal of 7 bases from V and 4 bases from J, the junction contained 7 bases not matched to a gene. The CDR3 extends over 15 amino acids. The chain's CDR3 is CARSGLAGGRYEQYF. CDR3 bases: TGTGCCAGATCTGGACTAGCGGGGGGAAGGTACGAGCAGTACTTC.

The rearrangement links TRBV7-2 to TRBJ2-7; a possible D gene is TRBD2 (6 bases). V lost 5 bases and J lost 7, with 15 bases in between. CDR1 is SGHTA and CDR2 is FQGNSA in the germline V gene. The CDR3 runs to 13 residues. The CDR3 bases are TGTGCCAGCAGCCGTCCGGGGGTTGGGGAGCAGTACTTC. Residues: CASSRPGVGEQYF. Together with reference TRBV7-2 and TRBJ2-7, the CDR3 gives the full variable domain: GAGVSQSPSNKVTEKGKDVELRCDPISGHTALYWYRQSLGQGLEFLIYFQGNSAPDKSGLPSDRFSAERTGGSVSTLTIQRTQQEDSAVYLCASSRPGVGEQYFGPGTRLTVT.

This clonotype occurred a few times. This chain uses TRBV5-6 with TRBJ1-2; the D gene is possibly TRBD1 (5 bases). Between the trimmed V and J ends, which lost 1 base and 2 bases, there was a span of 12 bases. Germline V gives CDR1 SGHDT, CDR2 YYEEEE. The CDR3 has 15 amino acids. The CDR3 DNA is TGTGCCAGCAGCTTGAAGGCAGGGTTAAACTATGGCTACACCTTC. Its protein is CASSLKAGLNYGYTF.

This clonotype is judged medium-sized. The chain uses TRBV6-5 and TRBJ1-2; possibly TRBD1 for D (6 bases). Trimming cost V 4 bases and J 8 bases, with 17 bases left between them. The length of the CDR3 is 14 residues. Germline V CDR1 and CDR2: MNHEY, SVGAGI. CDR3 nucleotides: TGTGCCAGCAGTTGGTCACAGGGAGAGAACGGCTACACCTTC. This gives the protein CASSWSQGENGYTF.

The CDR3 DNA reads as TGTGCCAGCAGCTCCACGACAGGTCTAGCCACTGAAGCTTTCTTT. This translates into CASSSTTGLATEAFF. The chain links TRBV7-9 to TRBJ1-1; D possibly corresponds to TRBD1 (6 bases). Per germline, CDR1 SEHNR and CDR2 FQNEAQ (reference sequence). This CDR3 is 15 amino acids long. V dropped 4 bases and J dropped 4 bases, with 16 bases sitting between them. Complete variable domain (other parts from reference TRBV7-9 and TRBJ1-1): DTGVSQNPRHKITKRGQNVTFRCDPISEHNRLYWYRQTLGQGPEFLTYFQNEAQLEKSRLLSDRFSAERPKGSFSTLEIQRTEQGDSAMYLCASSSTTGLATEAFFGQGTRLTVV.

This clonotype rates as medium-sized. This chain links TRBV15 with TRBJ1-5, with TRBD1 identical over 9 bases. Unmatched junction bases numbered 5, after V lost 3 bases and J lost 8 bases. The length of the CDR3 is 14 residues. The germline V gene encodes CDR1 LNHNV and CDR2 YYDKDF (reference sequence). CDR3 in amino acids: CATSRTGGIEPQHF. CDR3 DNA sequence: TGTGCCACCAGCAGGACAGGGGGTATCGAGCCCCAGCATTTT.

The table lists this clonotype with a few counts. The gene calls are TRBV10-1 and TRBJ2-7; 9 bases line up with TRBD1. This CDR3 has 13 amino acids. Trimming at V came to 5 bases and at J to 7 bases, leaving 6 bases not matched to a gene. CDR1 and CDR2 (germline): WNHNN, SYGVQD (reference sequence). CDR3 coding DNA: TGCGCCAGCAGTCACGGGACAGGGTTTGAGCAGTACTTC. Protein: CASSHGTGFEQYF.

This clonotype qualifies as medium-sized. The CDR3 loop is CSANRDRALGYGYTF. The CDR3 DNA reads as TGCAGTGCTAACCGGGACAGGGCGTTAGGCTATGGCTACACCTTC. The chain couples TRBV20-1 to TRBJ1-2; 9 positions agree with TRBD1. Germline V gene sequence: CDR1 DFQATT, CDR2 SNEGSKA (reference sequence). The CDR3 runs 15 residues. Trimming removed 4 bases from V and 4 bases from J; junction bases left unmatched: 10.

This clonotype was seen a few times. The chain employs TRBV4-2 and TRBJ2-3, with TRBD2 matching over 9 bases. The V gene end was trimmed by 1 base and the J gene end by 3 bases; junction bases not matched to a gene: 5. CDR1 and CDR2 (germline): LGHNA, YNFKEQ. The CDR3 sequence is 16 residues long. The CDR3 DNA reads TGTGCCAGCAGCCAAGCTGCGGGGGGGCCTACAGATACGCAGTATTTT. Translation: CASSQAAGGPTDTQYF.

This clonotype was counted a few times. The J gene is TRBJ1-1, the V gene TRBV5-6, with 7 bases lining up with TRBD1. Germline values: CDR1 SGHDT, CDR2 YYEEEE. This CDR3 region has 15 residues. After removal of 3 bases from V and 0 bases from J, the junction contained 5 bases not matched to a gene. CDR3 sequence (DNA): TGTGCCAGCAGCTGGGACAGCGTTATGAACACTGAAGCTTTCTTT. It encodes CASSWDSVMNTEAFF. Filled out from reference TRBV5-6 and TRBJ1-1, the complete variable domain reads DAGVTQSPTHLIKTRGQQVTLRCSPKSGHDTVSWYQQALGQGPQFIFQYYEEEERQRGNFPDRFSGHQFPNYSSELNVNALLLGDSALYLCASSWDSVMNTEAFFGQGTRLTVV.

This sequence joins TRBV2 and TRBJ2-3; D remains ambiguous. CDR1 and CDR2 from the germline V gene are SNHLY and FYNNEI. The V end was cut by 6 bases, the J end by 5 bases, with 6 bases between. The CDR3 is 11 amino acids. CDR3 in DNA: TGTGCCAGCAGCGTATTAGATACGCAGTATTTT. Protein product: CASSVLDTQYF.

This clonotype has only a few counts. The rearrangement links TRBV9 to TRBJ1-5, with 9 bases lining up with TRBD1. Trimming at V came to 3 bases and at J to 6 bases, leaving 4 bases not matched to a gene. CDR3 length: 14 amino acids. CDR1 SGDLS and CDR2 YYNGEE come from the germline V gene. CDR3 sequence reads: CASSDGTGTQPQHF. Here the CDR3 DNA reads TGTGCCAGCAGCGACGGGACAGGGACTCAGCCCCAGCATTTT.

This clonotype counts as medium-sized (0.01 to 0.1%). V is TRBV6-2 or TRBV6-3 and J is TRBJ1-6; unclear D gene. Trimming took off 8 bases at V and 6 bases at J, with 8 bases between the two ends. The CDR3 covers 12 residues. Germline CDR1 reads MNHEY; CDR2 reads SVGEGT. CDR3 sequence reads: CASGAGNSPLHF. In DNA form, the CDR3 reads TGTGCCAGCGGCGCGGGTAATTCACCCCTCCACTTT.

The V call is TRBV12-3 or TRBV12-4, the J call TRBJ1-5; D is possibly TRBD1 (6 bases). This CDR3 spans 15 amino acids. The V gene lost 6 bases and the J gene lost 6 bases, with 18 bases spanning the gap. The CDR3 reads CASSYIAQGGQPQHF. The CDR3 DNA follows: TGTGCCAGCAGCTACATTGCACAGGGAGGTCAGCCCCAGCATTTT.

V and J are TRBV11-1 and TRBJ2-7, with 8 nucleotides matching TRBD1. The ends lost 4 bases at V and 4 bases at J; junction bases unmatched: 6. Per germline, CDR1 SGHAT and CDR2 FQDESV (reference sequence). CDR3 length equals 14 residues. CDR3 DNA: TGTGCCAGCAGCTCTGAGACAGGGGAGTACGAGCAGTACTTC. As protein: CASSSETGEYEQYF.